This T cell receptor (beta chain) was identified during a study of control samples from healthy donors and cancer patients. The V and J ends lost 4 bases and 8 bases, in that order; junction bases with no gene match: 10. The CDR3 is 16 residues long. Germline values: CDR1 SGHTA, CDR2 FQGNSA. The protocol was immunoSEQ multiplex PCR, while the TCRdb copy is restricted to in-frame clones and leaves out a portion. Among roughly 130,000 clones listed, 85% to 95% were seen once. Source material: blood. This rearrangement joins TRBV7-2 to TRBJ1-4; TRBD1 matches at 10 bases. The receptor was isolated from a man aged 18-30 years in good health. Here the CDR3 reads CASSSRQGAFREKLFF. DNA of the CDR3: TGTGCCAGCAGCTCACGACAGGGGGCTTTTAGAGAAAAACTGTTTTTT.